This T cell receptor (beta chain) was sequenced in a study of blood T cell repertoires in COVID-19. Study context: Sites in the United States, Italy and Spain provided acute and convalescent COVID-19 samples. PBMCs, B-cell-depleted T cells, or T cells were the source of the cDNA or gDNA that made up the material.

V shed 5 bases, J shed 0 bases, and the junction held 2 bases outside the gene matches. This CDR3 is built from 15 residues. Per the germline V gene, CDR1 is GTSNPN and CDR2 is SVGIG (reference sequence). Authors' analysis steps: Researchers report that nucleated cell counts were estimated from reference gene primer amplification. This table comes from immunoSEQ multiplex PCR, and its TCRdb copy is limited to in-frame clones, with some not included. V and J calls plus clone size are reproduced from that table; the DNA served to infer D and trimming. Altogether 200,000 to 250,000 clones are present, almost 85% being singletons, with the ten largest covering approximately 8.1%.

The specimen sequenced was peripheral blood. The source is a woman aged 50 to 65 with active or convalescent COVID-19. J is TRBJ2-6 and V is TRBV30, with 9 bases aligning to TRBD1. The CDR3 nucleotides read TGTGCCTGGGGGACAGGGTCCTCTGGGGCCAACGTCCTGACTTTC. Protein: CAWGTGSSGANVLTF.